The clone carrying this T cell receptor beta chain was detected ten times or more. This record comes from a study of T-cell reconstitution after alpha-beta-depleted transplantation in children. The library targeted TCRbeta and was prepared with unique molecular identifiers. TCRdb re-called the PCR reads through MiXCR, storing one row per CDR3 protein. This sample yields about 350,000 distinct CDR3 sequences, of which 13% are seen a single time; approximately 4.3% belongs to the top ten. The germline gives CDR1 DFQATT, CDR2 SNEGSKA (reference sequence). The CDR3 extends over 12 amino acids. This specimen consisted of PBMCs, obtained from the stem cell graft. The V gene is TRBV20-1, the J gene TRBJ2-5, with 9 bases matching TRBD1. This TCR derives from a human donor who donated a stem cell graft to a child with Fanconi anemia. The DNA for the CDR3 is TGCATCATACAGGGGGCGGGGGAGACCCAGTACTTC. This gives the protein CIIQGAGETQYF.